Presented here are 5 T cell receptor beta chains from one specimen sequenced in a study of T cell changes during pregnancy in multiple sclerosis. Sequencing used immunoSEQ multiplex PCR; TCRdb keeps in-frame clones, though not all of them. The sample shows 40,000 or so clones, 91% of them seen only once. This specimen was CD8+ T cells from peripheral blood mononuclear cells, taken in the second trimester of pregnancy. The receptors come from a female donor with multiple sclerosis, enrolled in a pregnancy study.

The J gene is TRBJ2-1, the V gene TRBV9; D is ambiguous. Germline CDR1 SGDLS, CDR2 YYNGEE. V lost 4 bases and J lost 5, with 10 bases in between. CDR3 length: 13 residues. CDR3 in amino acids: CASSPLRDNEQFF. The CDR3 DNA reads TGTGCCAGCAGCCCATTGAGAGACAATGAGCAGTTCTTC.

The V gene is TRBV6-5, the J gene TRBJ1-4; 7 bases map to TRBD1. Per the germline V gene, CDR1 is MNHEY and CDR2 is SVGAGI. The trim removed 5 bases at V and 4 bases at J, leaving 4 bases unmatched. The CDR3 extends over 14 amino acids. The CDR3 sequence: CASSINRGNEKLFF. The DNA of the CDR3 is TGTGCCAGCAGTATAAACAGGGGTAATGAAAAACTGTTTTTT.

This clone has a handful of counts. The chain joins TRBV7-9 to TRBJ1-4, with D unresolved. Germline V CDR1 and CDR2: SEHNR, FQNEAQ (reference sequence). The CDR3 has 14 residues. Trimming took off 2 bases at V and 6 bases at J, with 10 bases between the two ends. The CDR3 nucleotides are TGTGCCAGCAGCTTAACCGGTGGTGATGAAAAACTGTTTTTT. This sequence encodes CASSLTGGDEKLFF.

The CDR3 DNA is TGTGCCAGTAGTATAGGGCAGTCAAGTCAGCCCCAGCATTTT. Translating it yields CASSIGQSSQPQHF. This rearrangement joins TRBV19 to TRBJ1-5; unclear D gene. CDR1 and CDR2 (germline): LNHDA, SQIVND (reference sequence). Trimming removed 1 base at V and 6 bases at J, with 10 bases between. The CDR3 spans 14 residues.

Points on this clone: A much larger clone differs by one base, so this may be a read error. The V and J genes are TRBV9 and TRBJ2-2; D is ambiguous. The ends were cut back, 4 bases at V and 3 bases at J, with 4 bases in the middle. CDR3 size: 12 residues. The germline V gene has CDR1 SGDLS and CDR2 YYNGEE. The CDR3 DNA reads TGTGCCAGCAGCCTTGACACCGGGGAGCTGTTTTTT. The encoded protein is CASSLDTGELFF.